The 22 T cell receptor beta chains listed next were all sequenced from one sample in a study of blood T cell repertoires in COVID-19. Profiling relied on immunoSEQ multiplex PCR, and the TCRdb table lists in-frame clones only, not all of them. Of 110,000 or so clones listed, 65% to 80% are singletons. The material sequenced was peripheral blood. All receptors derive from a woman between 40 and 50 years old with acute or convalescent COVID-19.

The chain recombines TRBV4-1 with TRBJ2-7; no clear D gene. This CDR3 comprises 14 residues. Germline lookup yields CDR1 MGHRA and CDR2 YSYEKL. The V end lost 7 bases, the J end lost 0 bases, and 13 bases lay between the germline ends. In DNA form, the CDR3 reads TGCGCCAGCACCCTAAGCCCCACCTCCTACGAGCAGTACTTC. Protein product: CASTLSPTSYEQYF.

The V and J genes are TRBV5-1 and TRBJ1-3; 7 nucleotides match TRBD1. The CDR3 totals 16 residues. Germline CDR1 and CDR2: SGHRS and YFSETQ. V was clipped by 5 bases and J by 1 base; unmatched bases: 9. CDR3 DNA: TGCGCCAGCAGGGAGGGACAGAGCTTTTCTGGAAACACCATATATTTT. This translates into CASREGQSFSGNTIYF.

The CDR3 region is CASSLGAVANNEQFF. The CDR3 DNA follows: TGTGCCAGCAGTTTAGGGGCGGTGGCCAACAATGAGCAGTTCTTC. The chain joins TRBV28 to TRBJ2-1; possible D gene TRBD1, 5 bases. The germline CDR1 and CDR2 sequences are MDHEN and SYDVKM. V gave up 2 bases and J gave up 5 bases, with 13 bases separating them. This CDR3 spans 15 amino acids.

The DNA of the CDR3 is TGCGCCAGCAGCCAAGTCTGGCGGGGCCGGGAGACCCAGTACTTC. It yields the protein CASSQVWRGRETQYF. This chain joins TRBV4-3 and TRBJ2-5, with D tentatively TRBD2 (6 bases). This CDR3 region has 15 residues. With 1 base removed from V and 5 bases from J, the gap between germline ends came to 14 bases. Per germline, CDR1 LGHNA and CDR2 YSLEER.

The V and J genes are TRBV7-9 and TRBJ1-5; no firm D call. The ends were cut back, 0 bases at V and 0 bases at J, with 12 bases in the middle. The V gene's germline CDR1 is SEHNR and CDR2 FQNEAQ (reference sequence). The CDR3 runs 17 residues. The CDR3 DNA is TGTGCCAGCAGCTTAGCGCGGGCGGGCTATAGCAATCAGCCCCAGCATTTT. It is translated as CASSLARAGYSNQPQHF.

This clone was seen more than once but under ten times. This rearrangement joins TRBV30 to TRBJ1-5; D is perhaps TRBD1 (5 bases). V gave up 1 base and J gave up 6 bases, with 13 bases separating them. The CDR3 covers 14 residues. Germline V lookup: CDR1 GTSNPN, CDR2 SVGIG (reference sequence). CDR3 in amino acids: CAWSEGNPGQPQHF. CDR3 bases: TGTGCCTGGAGTGAGGGGAATCCTGGTCAGCCCCAGCATTTT.

The chain is built from TRBV7-2 and TRBJ1-5; 8 bases match TRBD1. Per germline, CDR1 SGHTA and CDR2 FQGNSA. The V and J ends lost 8 bases and 3 bases, in that order; junction bases with no gene match: 6. The CDR3 runs 14 residues. The CDR3 here is CASQQGENNQPQHF. The CDR3 nucleotides are TGTGCCAGCCAACAGGGGGAAAACAATCAGCCCCAGCATTTT.

This clone was seen only a few times. The chain couples TRBV5-6 to TRBJ2-7, with D possibly TRBD1 on 6 matching bases. The V and J ends lost 4 bases and 7 bases respectively, with 15 bases between them. CDR3 length: 13 amino acids. CDR1 is SGHDT, CDR2 YYEEEE, per germline. DNA of the CDR3: TGTGCCAGCAGCCAAATCCAGGGGCGGGAGCAGTACTTC. This encodes CASSQIQGREQYF.

The gene calls are TRBV19 and TRBJ1-4; D uncertain. Per the germline V gene, CDR1 is LNHDA and CDR2 is SQIVND (reference sequence). There are 14 residues in the CDR3. The V and J ends lost 5 bases and 1 base respectively, with 8 bases between them. CDR3: CASSPTGTNEKLFF. DNA of the CDR3: TGTGCCAGTAGTCCCACGGGAACTAATGAAAAACTGTTTTTT.

This clone appeared a few times. This sequence joins TRBV7-3 and TRBJ1-1; D uncertain. V lost 6 bases and J 0 bases, leaving 8 bases between the germline ends. The CDR3 totals 13 residues. The germline CDR1 and CDR2 sequences are SGHTA and FQGTGA. In nucleotides, the CDR3 is TGTGCCAGCAGTTCGGAGATGAACACTGAAGCTTTCTTT. The encoded protein is CASSSEMNTEAFF. Based on the CDR3 plus reference TRBV7-3 and TRBJ1-1, the full variable domain is GAGVSQTPSNKVTEKGKYVELRCDPISGHTALYWYRQSLGQGPEFLIYFQGTGAADDSGLPNDRFFAVRPEGSVSTLKIQRTERGDSAVYLCASSSEMNTEAFFGQGTRLTVV.

The chain is built from TRBV3-1 (or the pseudogene TRBV3-2) and TRBJ1-1; no clear D. Germline assignment: CDR1 LGHDT and CDR2 YNNKEL (reference sequence). The CDR3 runs 13 residues. Trimming cost V 3 bases and J 1 base, with 6 bases left between them. The CDR3 reads CASSHGENTEAFF. DNA of the CDR3: TGTGCCAGCAGCCACGGGGAGAACACTGAAGCTTTCTTT.

The chain links TRBV4-1 to TRBJ1-6, with D possibly TRBD1 on 5 matching bases. Germline V gene lookup returns CDR1 MGHRA and CDR2 YSYEKL. The CDR3 sequence is 14 residues long. The ends were cut back, 3 bases at V and 7 bases at J, with 10 bases in the middle. The CDR3 nucleotides are TGCGCCAGCAGCCAGGGTGACAGAAATTCACCCCTCCACTTT. It is translated as CASSQGDRNSPLHF.

Points on this clone: The sample has other DNA sequences that encode this CDR3 too. The chain employs TRBV28 and TRBJ2-1; D gene ambiguous. The V gene lost 6 bases and the J gene lost 1 base, with 10 bases spanning the gap. Germline V lookup: CDR1 MDHEN, CDR2 SYDVKM. The CDR3 spans 14 residues. CDR3 coding DNA: TGTGCCAGCAGCCCAGGTGGGTCCTACAATGAGCAGTTCTTC. Translating gives CASSPGGSYNEQFF.

The rearrangement links TRBV2 to TRBJ2-1; 9 bases align to TRBD1. The CDR3 totals 15 residues. Germline values: CDR1 SNHLY, CDR2 FYNNEI. J was trimmed by 9 bases and V by 6 bases; bases with no gene match: 12. CDR3 in amino acids: CASRPPGQGSGEQFF. DNA for the CDR3: TGTGCCAGCAGGCCACCGGGACAGGGTAGCGGTGAGCAGTTCTTC.

In this sample, this clone turned up a few times. The J gene is TRBJ2-1, the V gene TRBV5-4; 9 nucleotides align to TRBD2. Germline CDR1 is SGHNT and CDR2 is YYREEE (reference sequence). With 4 bases clipped from V and 0 bases from J, the junction kept 8 bases outside the gene matches. The CDR3 consists of 17 residues. Written as DNA, the CDR3 is TGTGCCAGCAGCCCGGTAGGTAGCGGGGGCTCCTACAATGAGCAGTTCTTC. Its protein product is CASSPVGSGGSYNEQFF.

This chain connects TRBV3-1 (or the pseudogene TRBV3-2) to TRBJ1-4; the match to TRBD1 covers 7 bases. The CDR3 covers 13 residues. The germline CDR1 and CDR2 sequences are LGHDT and YNNKEL (reference sequence). The V segment lost 6 bases and the J segment 5 bases; nucleotides outside the gene matches: 3. In DNA, the CDR3 is TGTGCCAGCAGTCTACAGGGGAATGAAAAACTGTTTTTT. This gives the protein CASSLQGNEKLFF.

The chain is built from TRBV5-1 and TRBJ2-7; possible D gene TRBD1, 6 bases. CDR1 and CDR2 (germline): SGHRS, YFSETQ. The CDR3 runs 14 residues. The germline V and J ends were trimmed by 3 bases and 5 bases, with 15 bases remaining between them. CDR3 DNA sequence: TGCGCCAGCAGCTCAGGGGTGATCAACGACGAGCAGTACTTC. Protein sequence: CASSSGVINDEQYF. Filled out from reference TRBV5-1 and TRBJ2-7, the complete variable domain reads KAGVTQTPRYLIKTRGQQVTLSCSPISGHRSVSWYQQTPGQGLQFLFEYFSETQRNKGNFPGRFSGRQFSNSRSEMNVSTLELGDSALYLCASSSGVINDEQYFGPGTRLTVT.

This clone turned up a few times. The CDR3 protein is CASSKGQAGETQYF. As DNA, the CDR3 is TGCGCCAGCAGCAAGGGACAGGCCGGGGAGACCCAGTACTTC. The gene calls are TRBV5-1 and TRBJ2-5; TRBD1 matches 8 bases. The CDR3 consists of 14 residues. The germline CDR1 and CDR2 sequences are SGHRS and YFSETQ. Germline trimming cut 4 bases from V and 5 bases from J; bases unmatched to any gene: 7.

This clone was seen a single time. The rearrangement joins TRBV28 to TRBJ1-1; D is undetermined. This CDR3 has 13 amino acids. Germline loops: CDR1 MDHEN, CDR2 SYDVKM. Trimming left V 10 bases short and J 7 bases short, with 19 bases between. The CDR3 DNA reads TGTGCCATCGGACTGGACTTTTATAGTGAAGCTTTCTTT. Protein product: CAIGLDFYSEAFF.

This chain connects TRBV7-3 to TRBJ2-1; 8 nucleotides align to TRBD2. The CDR3 consists of 13 residues. The V gene end was trimmed by 6 bases and the J gene end by 7 bases; junction bases not matched to a gene: 5. Germline V gives CDR1 SGHTA, CDR2 FQGTGA. CDR3 region: CASSQTGGNEQFF. For the CDR3, the DNA is TGTGCCAGCAGTCAAACGGGGGGGAATGAGCAGTTCTTC.

This chain joins TRBV2 and TRBJ1-2; TRBD1 matches 7 bases. Unmatched junction bases numbered 11, after V lost 5 bases and J lost 8 bases. This CDR3 contains 14 residues. Germline CDR1 SNHLY, CDR2 FYNNEI. Here the CDR3 DNA reads TGTGCCAGCAGTTTAAATAGGGGGCCGGCGGGCTACACCTTC. This encodes CASSLNRGPAGYTF.

V is TRBV23-1 and J is TRBJ2-2; D may be TRBD1 (5 bases). TRBV23-1 is labeled an ORF, and its function is uncertain. CDR3 length: 11 residues. CDR3 nucleotides: TGCGCTACCAGGGACACCGGGGAGCTGTTTTTT. Amino acids: CATRDTGELFF.